This note documents a single TCR beta chain sequence. The antigen it recognizes is unknown. Qualities for individual bases were not recorded, and no much larger clone is one base off. The source of the sample is a study of blood T cell repertoires in COVID-19 (dated by TCRdb to 2018 to 2021). Regarding the research as a whole: Samples from collaborators originated in the United States, Italy and Spain and spanned both the acute and convalescent phases of COVID-19. The material from the prospective study consisted of cDNA or gDNA derived from T cells, B-cell-depleted T cells, or PBMCs. Subjects who had been exposed to COVID-19, were actively infected with it, or had recovered from it provided the deeply sampled blood TCRbeta repertoires that made up the dataset. The repertoires were made available in a free public database intended to serve as a resource for research on the immune response to SARS-CoV-2. Samples were obtained from the ongoing ImmuneRACE study (first 160 participants) and from 950 to 1,500 subjects provided by 6 global collaborators. A de-identified subject ID, COVID-19 status, age in years and sex were almost always included in the sample metadata. Where HLA class I and class II types were available, the types were taken from metadata supplied by the sample provider, not from assay-based typing. The paper as a whole reports these results and caveats: Clinical and demographic metadata were provided uncurated, with the amount varying by source and participant.

The immunoSEQ Assay, a bias-controlled multiplex PCR, was used to amplify TCRbeta CDR3 regions from genomic DNA. On the authors' methods: The number of nucleated cells in each sample was estimated from the amplification of reference gene primers within the assay. To quantify the absolute abundance of each unique TCRbeta CDR3 rearrangement, sequence reads were collapsed and filtered. Productive Simpson clonality was computed per sample as the square root of Simpson's diversity index over productive rearrangements. TCRdb carries this immuneACCESS record with in-frame sequences only. Its versions omit some clonotypes, under half of them owing to an unresolved V gene in the studies checked, with the rest unexplained. For V, J and clone size, that table is used; D and trimming come from the DNA. The sample data list about 160,000 clones, and more than 70% of these were observed just once. 5.5% to 8% of the sample is taken by the ten largest.

Each collaborating institution followed its own protocols to collect whole blood in K2EDTA tubes. For TCRbeta analysis, collaborators shipped samples in one of three forms: frozen whole blood, isolated PBMCs, or DNA extracted from either of those sample types. The CDR3 spans 14 residues, from the cysteine through the phenylalanine. Only the CDR3 portion is preserved as DNA: 42 bases, with reading frame beginning at the first base. V trim: 4 bases; J trim: 9 bases; unmatched bases: 12. Sequences were obtained from peripheral blood. This TCR came from a man aged 50 or older with active or convalescent COVID-19. The sequence links TRBV5-3 to TRBJ1-2; 7 bases in the junction line up with TRBD1. TRBV5-3 is labeled an ORF, and its function is uncertain. The CDR3 sequence is CARSEGQKDECYTF. The bases read TGTGCCAGAAGCGAGGGACAGAAAGACGAATGCTACACCTTC.